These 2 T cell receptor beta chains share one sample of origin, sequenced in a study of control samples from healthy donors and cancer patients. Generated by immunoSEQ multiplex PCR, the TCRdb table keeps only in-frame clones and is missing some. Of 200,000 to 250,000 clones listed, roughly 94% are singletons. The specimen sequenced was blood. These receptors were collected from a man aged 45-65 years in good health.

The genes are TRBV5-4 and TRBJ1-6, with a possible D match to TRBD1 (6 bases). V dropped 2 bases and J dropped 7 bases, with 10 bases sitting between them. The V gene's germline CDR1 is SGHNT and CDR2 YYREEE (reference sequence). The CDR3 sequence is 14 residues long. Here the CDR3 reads CASSFDRTNSPLHF. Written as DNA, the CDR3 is TGTGCCAGCAGCTTCGACAGGACGAATTCACCCCTCCACTTT.

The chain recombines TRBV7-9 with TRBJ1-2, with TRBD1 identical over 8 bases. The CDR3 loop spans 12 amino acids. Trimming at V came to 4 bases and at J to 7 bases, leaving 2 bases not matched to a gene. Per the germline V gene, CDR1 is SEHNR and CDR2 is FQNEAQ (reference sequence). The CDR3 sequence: CASSYGTGGYTF. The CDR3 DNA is TGTGCCAGCAGCTACGGGACAGGTGGCTACACCTTC.